These 14 T cell receptor beta chains originate from one sample sequenced in a study of control samples from healthy donors and cancer patients (dated by TCRdb to about 2020). The library was obtained by the immunoSEQ multiplex PCR assay. TCRdb provides this immuneACCESS table in a form limited to in-frame rearrangements. Some clones are lacking; in checked studies, under half of them reflect an unresolved V gene, and why the rest are absent is not known. The sample data list 120,000 or so clones, and around 87% of these were observed just once. Around 3.5% of the sample lies in the top ten. The sequenced sample consisted of PBMCs. These receptors were collected from a woman aged 60-75 years with lung cancer.

The V and J genes are TRBV5-1 and TRBJ1-5, with unresolved D. The CDR3 is made up of 15 amino acids. Trimming took off 4 bases at V and 0 bases at J, with 11 bases between the two ends. Germline V gene lookup returns CDR1 SGHRS and CDR2 YFSETQ. The CDR3 is CASSPTGDSNQPQHF. In DNA, the CDR3 is TGCGCCAGCAGCCCCACCGGGGATAGCAATCAGCCCCAGCATTTT.

This chain uses TRBV3-1 (or the pseudogene TRBV3-2) with TRBJ1-1; maybe TRBD1 (5 bases). In germline, CDR1 is LGHDT, CDR2 YNNKEL (reference sequence). This CDR3 has 14 amino acids. Trimming left V 4 bases short and J 1 base short, with 10 bases between. CDR3 in amino acids: CASSPIDRNTEAFF. The DNA of the CDR3 is TGTGCCAGCAGCCCCATCGACAGGAACACTGAAGCTTTCTTT.

The V and J genes are TRBV18 and TRBJ2-1; 8 nucleotides agree with TRBD2. Germline V gene sequence: CDR1 KGHSH, CDR2 LQKENI. V shed 6 bases and J 8 bases; nucleotides not matched to a gene: 9. The CDR3 spans 14 residues. CDR3 DNA sequence: TGTGCCAGCTCGTTAGCGGGGCCCCGCGATGAGCAGTTCTTC. Protein product: CASSLAGPRDEQFF.

This clone was seen once. This chain links TRBV16 with TRBJ2-7, with unresolved D. CDR3 length equals 12 residues. CDR1 and CDR2 (germline): KGHSY, FQNENV. Between the trimmed V and J ends, which lost 8 bases and 0 bases, there was a span of 8 bases. CDR3 sequence (DNA): TGTGCCAGCGGAAAGATCTCCTACGAGCAGTACTTC. Amino acid sequence: CASGKISYEQYF.

This clone is a singleton in its sample. The chain recombines TRBV20-1 with TRBJ2-1; TRBD2 might be the D (6 bases). CDR1 and CDR2 from the germline V gene are DFQATT and SNEGSKA (reference sequence). This CDR3 region has 15 residues. With 3 bases removed from V and 3 bases from J, the gap between germline ends came to 15 bases. This chain's CDR3 is CSASRRGGSYNEQFF. CDR3 DNA sequence: TGCAGTGCTAGTAGGCGGGGCGGTAGCTACAATGAGCAGTTCTTC.

The chain employs TRBV4-1 and TRBJ1-4; unclear D gene. Deletions cut 3 bases from V and 0 bases from J, with 17 bases between. The germline CDR1 and CDR2 sequences are MGHRA and YSYEKL. The CDR3 has 18 residues. This CDR3 is CASSHQPPSGATNEKLFF. The CDR3 region has the DNA TGCGCCAGCAGCCATCAACCCCCAAGCGGGGCAACTAATGAAAAACTGTTTTTT.

A single count supports this clone. The CDR3 DNA reads as TGTGCCAGCGGGGGGCCGGACTATAGCAATCAGCCCCAGCATTTT. Its translation: CASGGPDYSNQPQHF. The chain uses TRBV2 and TRBJ1-5, with D possibly TRBD1 on 6 matching bases. Germline-derived CDR1 and CDR2 are SNHLY and FYNNEI. V was cut by 8 bases and J by 0 bases, with 14 bases left in between. This CDR3 contains 15 residues.

The V gene is TRBV27, the J gene TRBJ1-5; D possibly corresponds to TRBD1 (6 bases). Per germline, CDR1 MNHEY and CDR2 SMNVEV (reference sequence). V dropped 6 bases and J dropped 2 bases, with 14 bases sitting between them. CDR3 length: 15 amino acids. The CDR3: CASSRDTEGNQPQHF. CDR3 bases: TGTGCCAGCAGCCGGGACACCGAAGGCAATCAGCCCCAGCATTTT.

This clone was seen once. The rearrangement uses TRBV5-6 and TRBJ1-1, with TRBD1 identical over 9 bases. The junction had 13 bases not matched to a gene; V was cut back by 4 bases and J by 3 bases. The germline V gene has CDR1 SGHDT and CDR2 YYEEEE. The CDR3 has 17 amino acids. The CDR3, as DNA: TGTGCCAGCAGCCCCGAACAGGGGGCAGTTTTATACACTGAAGCTTTCTTT. Amino acid sequence: CASSPEQGAVLYTEAFF.

The V call is TRBV6-5, the J call TRBJ1-4; 10 bases line up with TRBD1. V lost 7 bases and J lost 8; bases outside the gene matches: 7. The CDR3 has 14 amino acids. Per germline, CDR1 MNHEY and CDR2 SVGAGI. The CDR3, as DNA: TGTGCCAGCAAATTGGGACAGGGGAACGAAAAACTGTTTTTT. This encodes CASKLGQGNEKLFF.

This clone has a handful of counts. The chain couples TRBV3-1 (or the pseudogene TRBV3-2) to TRBJ1-4; TRBD1 matches 9 bases. CDR1 LGHDT and CDR2 YNNKEL come from the germline V gene (reference sequence). The CDR3 spans 15 residues. J lost 8 bases, V lost 4 bases, and 8 bases had no gene match. CDR3 nucleotides: TGTGCCAGCAGCCCCAGGACAGGGGAGGACGAAAAACTGTTTTTT. Protein: CASSPRTGEDEKLFF.

This sequence joins TRBV29-1 and TRBJ2-7, with D hard to call. CDR1 SQVTM and CDR2 ANQGSEA come from the germline V gene. This CDR3 has 12 amino acids. Trimming stripped 1 base from V and 3 bases from J, with 7 bases between. The CDR3 bases are TGCAGCGTTGAAGGAAGCTTCTACGAGCAGTACTTC. This codes for CSVEGSFYEQYF.

The chain combines TRBV7-6 with TRBJ2-5; 8 bases agree with TRBD2. Germline V gene lookup returns CDR1 SGHVS and CDR2 FNYEAQ. This CDR3 is built from 16 residues. V shed 1 base and J 5 bases; nucleotides not matched to a gene: 9. CDR3 nucleotides: TGTGCCAGCAGCTTAGGGGCCGGGGGGGCCGGTGAGACCCAGTACTTC. Encoded protein: CASSLGAGGAGETQYF.

The chain joins TRBV3-1 (or the pseudogene TRBV3-2) to TRBJ1-2; TRBD1 agrees at 7 bases. In germline, CDR1 is LGHDT, CDR2 YNNKEL (reference sequence). The CDR3 has 15 amino acids. J was trimmed by 0 bases and V by 4 bases; bases with no gene match: 5. The CDR3 nucleotides are TGTGCCAGCAGCCGGGGACAGATCCCTAACTATGGCTACACCTTC. It encodes CASSRGQIPNYGYTF.